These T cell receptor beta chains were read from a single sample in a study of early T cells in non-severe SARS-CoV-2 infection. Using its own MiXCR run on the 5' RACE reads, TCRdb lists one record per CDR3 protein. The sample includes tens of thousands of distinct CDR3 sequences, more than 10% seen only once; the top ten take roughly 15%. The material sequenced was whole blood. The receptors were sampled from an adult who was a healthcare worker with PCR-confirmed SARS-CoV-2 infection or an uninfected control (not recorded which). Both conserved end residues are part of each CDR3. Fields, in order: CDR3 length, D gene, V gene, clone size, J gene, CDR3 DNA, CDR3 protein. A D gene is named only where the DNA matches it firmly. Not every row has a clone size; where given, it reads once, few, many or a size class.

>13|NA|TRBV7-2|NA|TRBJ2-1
TGTGCCAGCAGCTTTGATAGCTTCGATGAGCAGTTCTTC
CASSFDSFDEQFF
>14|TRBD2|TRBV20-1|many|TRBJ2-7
TGCAGTGCAAGGACTAGCGGGACCTACTACGAGCAGTACTTC
CSARTSGTYYEQYF
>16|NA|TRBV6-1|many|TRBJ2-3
TGTGCCAGCAGACCTCTAGGCGGAACCTCAGAGAATACGCAGTATTTT
CASRPLGGTSENTQYF
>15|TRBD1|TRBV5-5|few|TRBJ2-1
TGTGCCAGCAGCTTCCGGGACAGGGGAACGGGTGAGCAGTTCTTC
CASSFRDRGTGEQFF
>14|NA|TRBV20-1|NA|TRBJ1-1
TGCAGTGCCCCTGGCTTTATGGGGAACACTGAAGCTTTCTTT
CSAPGFMGNTEAFF
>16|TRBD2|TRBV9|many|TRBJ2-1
TGTGCCAGCACCGATCCCCGGGGGGGCTCCTACAATGAGCAGTTCTTC
CASTDPRGGSYNEQFF
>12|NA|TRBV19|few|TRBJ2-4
TGTGCCAGTAGTATTCATAGGGGTATTCAGTACTTC
CASSIHRGIQYF
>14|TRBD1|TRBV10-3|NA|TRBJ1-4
TGTGCCATCAGTGAGACAGGGGGGGATGAAAAACTGTTTTTT
CAISETGGDEKLFF
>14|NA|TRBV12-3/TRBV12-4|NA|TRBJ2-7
TGTGCCAGCAGTTTGGCCCACCGACCGAACGAGCAGTACTTC
CASSLAHRPNEQYF
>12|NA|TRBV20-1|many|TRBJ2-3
TGCAGTGCTAAACCCGGAACAGATACGCAGTATTTT
CSAKPGTDTQYF
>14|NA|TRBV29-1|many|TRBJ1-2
TGCAGCGTTGACCCCGGGCAGGGGAATTATGGCTACACCTTC
CSVDPGQGNYGYTF
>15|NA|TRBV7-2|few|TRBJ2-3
TGTGCCAGCAGCTTAGTTCCAGTCTCTGCAGATACGCAGTATTTT
CASSLVPVSADTQYF
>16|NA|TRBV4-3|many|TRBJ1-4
TGCGCCAGCAGCCAAGGCAGTCCGATAGCTAATGAAAAACTGTTTTTT
CASSQGSPIANEKLFF
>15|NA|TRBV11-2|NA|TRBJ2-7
TGTGCCAGCAGCCTAGAAGGTAGTCTCGCCTACGAGCAGTACTTC
CASSLEGSLAYEQYF
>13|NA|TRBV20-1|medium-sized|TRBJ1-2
TGCAGCGCAACTCAGGGTCCTAACTATGGCTACACCTTC
CSATQGPNYGYTF
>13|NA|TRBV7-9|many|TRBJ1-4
TGTGCCAGCAGCTTAGAACAAAATGAAAAACTGTTTTTT
CASSLEQNEKLFF
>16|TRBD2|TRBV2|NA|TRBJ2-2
TGTGCCAGCCGAGTGACTAGCGGGATCGATGCCGGGGAGCTGTTTTTT
CASRVTSGIDAGELFF
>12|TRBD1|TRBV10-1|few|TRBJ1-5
TGCGCCGACAGGGCTCTGGTTCAGCCCCAGCATTTT
CADRALVQPQHF
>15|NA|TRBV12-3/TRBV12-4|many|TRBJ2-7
TGTGCCAGCAGTTTAACCGCCGACAGGTTAAACGAGCAGTACTTC
CASSLTADRLNEQYF
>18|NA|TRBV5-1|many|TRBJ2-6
TGCGCCAGCAGCTTGTGGGGGGCCCGTGGCTCTGGGGCCAACGTCCTGACTTTC
CASSLWGARGSGANVLTF